This TCR beta chain was observed in a study of CD8+ T cells in alopecia areata. Across the whole study: Tofacitinib therapy took 6 to 18 months; 6 months off drug came after.

Study results and caveats: Numerous expanded lesional clones remained in scalp and blood during tofacitinib.

This clone turned up a few times. Its antigen is currently unknown. Trimming left V 0 bases short and J 4 bases short, with 15 bases between. The CDR3 sequence is 16 residues long. Sequencing relied on a cDNA template that was reverse transcribed from extracted RNA. This table comes from immunoSEQ multiplex PCR, and its TCRdb copy is limited to in-frame clones, with some not included. The sample contains hundreds of thousands of clones, 50% to 75% of which appear only once. As for treatment: oral pan-JAK inhibitor, 5-10 mg twice daily. Lesional scalp punch biopsies and peripheral blood came from alopecia areata patients.

V usage is TRBV23-1 and J usage is TRBJ2-5, with unresolved D. TRBV23-1 belongs to the ORF category, with a function that is uncertain. The sample here was CD4+ T cells sorted from blood, taken at week 52, from a patient treated with tofacitinib. This sequence originates from a human donor with alopecia areata. The CDR3 spells CASSQSSANRRETQYF. The CDR3 DNA reads TGCGCCAGCAGTCAATCATCAGCGAATAGGAGAGAGACCCAGTACTTC.